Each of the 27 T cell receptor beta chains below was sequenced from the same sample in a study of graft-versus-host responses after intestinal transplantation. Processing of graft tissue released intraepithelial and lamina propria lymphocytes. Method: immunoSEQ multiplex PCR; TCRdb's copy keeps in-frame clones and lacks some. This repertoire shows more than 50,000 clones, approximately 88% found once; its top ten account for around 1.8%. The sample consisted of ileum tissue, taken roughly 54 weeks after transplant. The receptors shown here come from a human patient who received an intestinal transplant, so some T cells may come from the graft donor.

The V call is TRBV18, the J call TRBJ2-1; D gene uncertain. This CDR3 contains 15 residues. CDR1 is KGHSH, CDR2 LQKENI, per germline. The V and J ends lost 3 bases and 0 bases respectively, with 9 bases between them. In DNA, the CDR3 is TGTGCCAGCTCACCGAGCTTTAGCTCCTACAATGAGCAGTTCTTC. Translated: CASSPSFSSYNEQFF.

The CDR3 nucleotides read TGTGCCAGTAGTATAGCGGTGGGGACCGAGCCGAACACTGAAGCTTTCTTT. It specifies CASSIAVGTEPNTEAFF. The genes are TRBV19 and TRBJ1-1; tentatively, D is TRBD1 (5 bases). The ends were cut back, 1 base at V and 1 base at J, with 16 bases in the middle. The CDR3 runs to 17 residues. Germline V gives CDR1 LNHDA, CDR2 SQIVND (reference sequence).

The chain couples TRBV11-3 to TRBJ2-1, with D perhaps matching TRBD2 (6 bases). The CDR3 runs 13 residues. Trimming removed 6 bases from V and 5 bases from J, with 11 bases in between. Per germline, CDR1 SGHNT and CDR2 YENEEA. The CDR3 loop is CASSLGLHNEQFF. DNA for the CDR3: TGTGCCAGCAGTCTGGGACTCCACAATGAGCAGTTCTTC.

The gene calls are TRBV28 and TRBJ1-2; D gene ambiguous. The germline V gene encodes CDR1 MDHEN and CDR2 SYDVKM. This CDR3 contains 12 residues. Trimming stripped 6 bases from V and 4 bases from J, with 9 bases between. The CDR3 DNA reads TGTGCCAGCAGCTCAGTCCCCTATGGCTACACCTTC. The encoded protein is CASSSVPYGYTF.

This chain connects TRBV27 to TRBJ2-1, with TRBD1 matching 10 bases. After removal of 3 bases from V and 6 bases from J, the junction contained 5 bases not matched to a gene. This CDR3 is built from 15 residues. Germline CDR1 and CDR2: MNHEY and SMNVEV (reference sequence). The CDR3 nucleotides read TGTGCCAGCAGTTTGGGACAGGGGCCGGGCAATGAGCAGTTCTTC. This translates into CASSLGQGPGNEQFF.

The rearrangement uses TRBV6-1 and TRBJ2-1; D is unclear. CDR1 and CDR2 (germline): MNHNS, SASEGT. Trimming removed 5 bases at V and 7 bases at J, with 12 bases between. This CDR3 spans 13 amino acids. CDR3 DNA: TGTGCCAGCAGTTTAGACACACCAAATGAGCAGTTCTTC. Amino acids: CASSLDTPNEQFF.

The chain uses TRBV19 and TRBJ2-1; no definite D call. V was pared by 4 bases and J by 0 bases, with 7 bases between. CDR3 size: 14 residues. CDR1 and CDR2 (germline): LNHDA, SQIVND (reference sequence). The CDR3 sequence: CASSTFSSYNEQFF. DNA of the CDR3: TGTGCCAGTAGTACTTTTAGCTCCTACAATGAGCAGTTCTTC.

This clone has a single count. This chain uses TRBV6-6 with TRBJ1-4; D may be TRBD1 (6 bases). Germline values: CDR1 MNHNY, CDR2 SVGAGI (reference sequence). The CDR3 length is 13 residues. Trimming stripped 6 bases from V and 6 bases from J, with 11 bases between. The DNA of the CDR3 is TGTGCCAGCAGCCCCGGGACATATGAAAAACTGTTTTTT. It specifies CASSPGTYEKLFF.

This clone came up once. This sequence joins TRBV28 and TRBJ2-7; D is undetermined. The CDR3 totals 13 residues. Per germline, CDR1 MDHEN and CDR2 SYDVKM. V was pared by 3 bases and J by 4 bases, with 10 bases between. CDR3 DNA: TGTGCCAGCAGTTTGCTCCTATCATACGAGCAGTACTTC. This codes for CASSLLLSYEQYF. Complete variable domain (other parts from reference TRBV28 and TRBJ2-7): DVKVTQSSRYLVKRTGEKVFLECVQDMDHENMFWYRQDPGLGLRLIYFSYDVKMKEKGDIPEGYSVSREKKERFSLILESASTNQTSMYLCASSLLLSYEQYFGPGTRLTVT.

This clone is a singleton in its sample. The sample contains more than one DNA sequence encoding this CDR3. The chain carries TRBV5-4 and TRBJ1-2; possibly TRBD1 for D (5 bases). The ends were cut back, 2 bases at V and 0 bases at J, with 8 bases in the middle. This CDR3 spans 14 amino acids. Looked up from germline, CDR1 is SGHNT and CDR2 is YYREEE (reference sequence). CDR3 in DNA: TGTGCCAGCAGCTTACGAGGGGCTAACTATGGCTACACCTTC. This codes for CASSLRGANYGYTF.

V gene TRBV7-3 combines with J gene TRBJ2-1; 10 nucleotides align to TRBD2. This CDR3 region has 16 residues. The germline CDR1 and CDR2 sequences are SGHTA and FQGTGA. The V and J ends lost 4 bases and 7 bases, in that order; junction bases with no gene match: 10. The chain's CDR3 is CASSSSGGISRNEQFF. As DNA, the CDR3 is TGTGCCAGCAGCTCTAGCGGGGGCATTTCTCGGAATGAGCAGTTCTTC.

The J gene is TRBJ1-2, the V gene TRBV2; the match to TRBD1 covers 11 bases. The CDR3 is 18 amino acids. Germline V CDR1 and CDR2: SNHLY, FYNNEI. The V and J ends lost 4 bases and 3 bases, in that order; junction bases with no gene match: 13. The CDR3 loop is CASSAGTGGPSTHYGYTF. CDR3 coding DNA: TGTGCCAGCAGTGCGGGGACAGGGGGACCCTCAACTCACTATGGCTACACCTTC.

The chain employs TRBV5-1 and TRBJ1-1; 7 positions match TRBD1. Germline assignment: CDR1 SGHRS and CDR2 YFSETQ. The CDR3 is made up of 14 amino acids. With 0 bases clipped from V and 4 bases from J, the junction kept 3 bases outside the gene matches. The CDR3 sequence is CASSLDQGVTEAFF. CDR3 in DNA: TGCGCCAGCAGCTTGGATCAGGGGGTCACTGAAGCTTTCTTT.

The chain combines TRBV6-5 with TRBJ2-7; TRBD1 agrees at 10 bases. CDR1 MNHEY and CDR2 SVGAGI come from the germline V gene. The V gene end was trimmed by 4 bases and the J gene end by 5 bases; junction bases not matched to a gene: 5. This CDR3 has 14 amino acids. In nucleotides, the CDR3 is TGTGCCAGCAGTTGGGGGACAGGGGCCCACGAGCAGTACTTC. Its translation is CASSWGTGAHEQYF.

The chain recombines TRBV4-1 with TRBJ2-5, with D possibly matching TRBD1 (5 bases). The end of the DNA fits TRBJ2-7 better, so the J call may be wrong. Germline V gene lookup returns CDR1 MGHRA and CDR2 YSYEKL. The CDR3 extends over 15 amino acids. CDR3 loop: CASSQDQGEVYEQYF. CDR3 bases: TGCGCCAGCAGCCAAGATCAAGGGGAAGTCTACGAGCAGTACTTC.

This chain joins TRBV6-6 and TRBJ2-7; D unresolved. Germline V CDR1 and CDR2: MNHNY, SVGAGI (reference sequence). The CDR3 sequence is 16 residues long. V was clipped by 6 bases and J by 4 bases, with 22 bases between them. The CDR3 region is CASSPTPEAAWYEQYF. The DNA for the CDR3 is TGTGCCAGCAGCCCTACCCCCGAGGCGGCGTGGTACGAGCAGTACTTC.

The chain's CDR3 is CASLRRSGEQYF. The CDR3 DNA sequence: TGTGCCAGCCTCCGACGGTCGGGGGAGCAGTACTTC. The chain has TRBV28 and TRBJ2-7; perhaps TRBD2 as D (5 bases). V lost 8 bases, J lost 7 bases, and 15 bases lay in between. Germline loops: CDR1 MDHEN, CDR2 SYDVKM. This CDR3 is built from 12 residues. The variable domain in full, completed from reference TRBV28 and TRBJ2-7, reads DVKVTQSSRYLVKRTGEKVFLECVQDMDHENMFWYRQDPGLGLRLIYFSYDVKMKEKGDIPEGYSVSREKKERFSLILESASTNQTSMYLCASLRRSGEQYFGPGTRLTVT.

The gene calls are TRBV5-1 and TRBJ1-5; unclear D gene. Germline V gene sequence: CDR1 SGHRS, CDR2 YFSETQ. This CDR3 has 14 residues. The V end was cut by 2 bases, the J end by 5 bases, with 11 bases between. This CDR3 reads CASSFGPSYQPQHF. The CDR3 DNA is TGCGCCAGCAGCTTTGGGCCTTCCTATCAGCCCCAGCATTTT.

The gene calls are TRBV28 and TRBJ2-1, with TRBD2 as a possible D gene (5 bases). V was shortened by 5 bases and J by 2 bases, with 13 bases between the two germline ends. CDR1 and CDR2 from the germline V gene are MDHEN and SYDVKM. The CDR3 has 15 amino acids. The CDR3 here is CASSPYPTTYNEQFF. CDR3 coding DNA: TGTGCCAGCAGTCCTTATCCGACTACCTACAATGAGCAGTTCTTC.

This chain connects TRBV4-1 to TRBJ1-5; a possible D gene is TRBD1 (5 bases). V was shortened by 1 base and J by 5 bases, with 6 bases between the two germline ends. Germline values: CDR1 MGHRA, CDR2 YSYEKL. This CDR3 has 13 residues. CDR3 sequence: CASSQVGDQPQHF. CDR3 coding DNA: TGCGCCAGCAGCCAAGTAGGGGATCAGCCCCAGCATTTT.

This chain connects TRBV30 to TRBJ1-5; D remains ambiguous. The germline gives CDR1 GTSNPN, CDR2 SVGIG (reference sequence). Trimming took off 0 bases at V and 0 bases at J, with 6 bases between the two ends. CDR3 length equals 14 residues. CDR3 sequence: CAWSVGYSNQPQHF. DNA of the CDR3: TGTGCCTGGAGTGTAGGGTATAGCAATCAGCCCCAGCATTTT.

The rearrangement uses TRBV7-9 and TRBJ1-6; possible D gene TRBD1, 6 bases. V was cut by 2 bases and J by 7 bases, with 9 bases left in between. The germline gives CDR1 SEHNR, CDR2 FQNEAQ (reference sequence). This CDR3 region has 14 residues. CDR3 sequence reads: CASSLTGLNSPLHF. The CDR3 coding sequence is TGTGCCAGCAGCTTAACAGGGCTGAATTCACCCCTCCACTTT.

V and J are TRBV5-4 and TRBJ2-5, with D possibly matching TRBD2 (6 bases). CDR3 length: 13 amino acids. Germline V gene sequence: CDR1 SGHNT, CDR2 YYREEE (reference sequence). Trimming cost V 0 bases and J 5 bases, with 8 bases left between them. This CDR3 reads CASSLAGRETQYF. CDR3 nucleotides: TGTGCCAGCAGCTTGGCAGGGAGGGAGACCCAGTACTTC.

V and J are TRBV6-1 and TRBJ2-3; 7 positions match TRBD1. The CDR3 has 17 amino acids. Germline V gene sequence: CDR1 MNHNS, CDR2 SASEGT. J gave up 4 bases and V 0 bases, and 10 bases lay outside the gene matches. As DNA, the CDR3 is TGTGCCAGCAGTGAAGCGCGAGCGTGGCAGGGGGCAGATACGCAGTATTTT. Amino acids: CASSEARAWQGADTQYF.

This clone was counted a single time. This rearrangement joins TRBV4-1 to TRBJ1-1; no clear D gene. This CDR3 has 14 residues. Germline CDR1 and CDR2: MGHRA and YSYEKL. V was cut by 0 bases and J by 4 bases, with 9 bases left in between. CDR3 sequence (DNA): TGCGCCAGCAGCCAAGATAAGGGTAGCACTGAAGCTTTCTTT. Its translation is CASSQDKGSTEAFF.

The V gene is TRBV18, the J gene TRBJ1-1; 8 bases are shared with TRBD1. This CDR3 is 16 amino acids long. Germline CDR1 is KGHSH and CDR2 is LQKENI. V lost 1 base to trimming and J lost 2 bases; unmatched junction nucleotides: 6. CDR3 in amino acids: CASSPQEQGGNTEAFF. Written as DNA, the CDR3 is TGTGCCAGCTCACCACAAGAACAGGGGGGCAACACTGAAGCTTTCTTT.

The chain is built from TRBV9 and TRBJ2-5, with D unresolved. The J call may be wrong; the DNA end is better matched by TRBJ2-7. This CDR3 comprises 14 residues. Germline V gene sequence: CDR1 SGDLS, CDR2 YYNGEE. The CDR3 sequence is CASSVGQSSYEQYF. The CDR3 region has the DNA TGTGCCAGCAGCGTAGGGCAGAGTTCCTACGAGCAGTACTTC.